These T cell receptor beta chains were read from a single sample in a study of cytomegalovirus exposure and HLA in healthy donors. Some clones are missing from TCRdb's copy, which holds only in-frame ones; the method was immunoSEQ multiplex PCR. The data show about 200,000 clones, more than 65% seen once. Sequenced: PBMCs. These receptors all stem from a man aged 40-49 years in good health and CMV-seropositive. The conserved cysteine and the conserved F or W are not part of the CDR3 here. Size is stated for part of the rows, as once, few or many counts, or as a class when the clone is expanded.

clone size	V gene	J gene	CDR3 protein
.	TRBV20-1	TRBJ1-1	SAEGQALTF
.	TRBV29-1	TRBJ1-2	SGRVTDGYT
.	TRBV5-4	TRBJ2-3	ASHLRLAESTDTQY
.	TRBV5-1	TRBJ2-1	ASSFSAQGGDEQF
.	TRBV5-1	TRBJ2-7	ASSLVRDRAYEQY
.	TRBV7-9	TRBJ2-3	SSSQSTDTQY
few	TRBV7-2	TRBJ2-7	ASSHGGYYEQY
.	TRBV5-1	TRBJ2-5	ASSLAPGTSGQETQY
.	TRBV6-5	TRBJ2-3	ASSPSGLTDTQY
few	TRBV18	TRBJ1-5	ASSPPGSNQPQH
few	TRBV27	TRBJ2-1	ASSQLRGIRFNEQF
.	TRBV27	TRBJ1-5	ASSLWGSGQPQH
.	TRBV29-1	TRBJ2-3	SVETAGAFDTQY
.	TRBV19	TRBJ2-5	ASIGRGGKETQY
.	TRBV6-1	TRBJ2-3	ASSEVGQAGADTQY
.	TRBV7-9	TRBJ2-1	ASSHGLAGGREQF
.	TRBV15	TRBJ2-5	ATSSTPSPQETQY
.	TRBV18	TRBJ2-5	ASSPGVRGETQY
.	TRBV28	TRBJ1-5	ASSGTGAPWRQPQH
.	TRBV11-1	TRBJ2-7	ASSFSRATYEQY
.	TRBV5-5	TRBJ2-7	ASSLPGGNYEQY
few	TRBV6-6	TRBJ2-5	ASSYNRMGETQY
once	TRBV15	TRBJ2-1	ATSRDQKVGTSAPNEQF
.	TRBV5-1	TRBJ2-7	ASSLGGGGVAYEQY
.	TRBV13	TRBJ2-3	ASSPSGSGTDTQY
few	TRBV29-1	TRBJ1-1	SVERQGAEAF
.	TRBV5-1	TRBJ1-1	ASSLAGRASTEAF
.	TRBV7-7	TRBJ2-1	ASTPSPSSGEQF
.	TRBV28	TRBJ2-2	ASSFQAPGLAGVGELF
.	TRBV6-5	TRBJ2-1	ASSQGSLAEQF
.	TRBV2	TRBJ1-4	ASSENGRLNEKLF
.	TRBV11-2	TRBJ2-5	ASSLGAGGQETQY
.	TRBV2	TRBJ2-5	ASSLDSYQETQY
.	TRBV5-1	TRBJ1-1	ASSLKGRGSQANEAF
.	TRBV4-2	TRBJ1-2	ASSSGTPNYGYT
.	TRBV4-1	TRBJ2-2	ASTTSWVGSTGTGELF
.	TRBV19	TRBJ1-1	ASSTDGVRRAEAF
.	TRBV11-2	TRBJ2-6	ASSRGARANVLT
few	TRBV7-9	TRBJ1-1	ASSLDMNTEAF
.	TRBV19	TRBJ1-5	ASSTSDRSKYSNQPQH
.	TRBV4-3	TRBJ2-5	ASSQDFGGAGETQY
once	TRBV6-6	TRBJ1-2	ASSTGTGANYGYT
.	TRBV4-1	TRBJ2-1	ASSQDASGEVEQF
.	TRBV7-8	TRBJ2-3	ASSLESGLAGRDTQY
.	TRBV7-2	TRBJ1-5	ASSLQGAAGGQPQH
.	TRBV9	TRBJ1-1	ASSFTGTGQAF
few	TRBV5-6	TRBJ1-4	ASSSRTGFNEKLF
.	TRBV9	TRBJ1-1	ASSATAGAGRTEAF
.	TRBV19	TRBJ1-5	ASSPSGGQPQH
.	TRBV29-1	TRBJ2-3	SVDLLPGDTQY
.	TRBV5-6	TRBJ1-4	ASSFGSLEKLF
.	TRBV5-1	TRBJ2-1	ASSLGLAGGGEQF
.	TRBV28	TRBJ1-5	ASLFGINSNQPQH
.	TRBV11-3	TRBJ2-3	ASSRGAADTQY
.	TRBV5-1	TRBJ1-2	ASSSRTGREGYT
.	TRBV11-2	TRBJ1-2	ASSPFAETGVDGYT